This entry lists 23 T cell receptor beta chains sequenced from one sample in a study of T cell responses to AZD1222 COVID-19 vaccine. The assay was immunoSEQ multiplex PCR, and TCRdb's table has in-frame clones only and misses some. The sample holds some 180,000 clones, over 90% seen once. Sequenced material: peripheral blood, taken 28 days after the second AZD1222 dose. These receptors came from an adult who received the AZD1222 COVID-19 vaccine.

The CDR3 sequence: CASSYSRGWEAFF. CDR3 bases: TGTGCCAGCAGTTACTCGCGGGGATGGGAAGCTTTCTTT. This chain joins TRBV6-5 and TRBJ1-1; D unresolved. Trimming left V 0 bases short and J 8 bases short, with 10 bases between. The CDR3 sequence is 13 residues long. CDR1 and CDR2 (germline): MNHEY, SVGAGI.

This clone showed up just once. The chain is built from TRBV9 and TRBJ2-1; the D gene is possibly TRBD2 (6 bases). Germline V CDR1 and CDR2: SGDLS, YYNGEE. The CDR3 totals 15 residues. V lost 0 bases and J 6 bases, leaving 13 bases between the germline ends. The CDR3 coding sequence is TGTGCCAGCAGCGTAGGCGGGACGGGGCCCAATGAGCAGTTCTTC. Its translation is CASSVGGTGPNEQFF.

The chain combines TRBV6-6 with TRBJ2-7; 8 bases align to TRBD2. V was clipped by 6 bases and J by 3 bases; unmatched bases: 13. Per germline, CDR1 MNHNY and CDR2 SVGAGI (reference sequence). There are 16 residues in the CDR3. The CDR3 nucleotides are TGTGCCAGCAGAGTTACTGCGGGGGGCGGATACTACGAGCAGTACTTC. Its protein product is CASRVTAGGGYYEQYF.

This chain uses TRBV9 with TRBJ1-6; possibly TRBD1 for D (5 bases). The CDR3 consists of 16 residues. Trimming shortened V by 0 bases and J by 8 bases, and 15 bases separated the two germline ends. CDR1 SGDLS and CDR2 YYNGEE come from the germline V gene. The CDR3 here is CASSVGRPGTDSPLHF. In DNA, the CDR3 is TGTGCCAGCAGCGTAGGACGACCGGGGACGGATTCACCCCTCCACTTT.

V and J are TRBV7-2 and TRBJ2-7, with 11 bases lining up with TRBD2. V shed 0 bases and J 4 bases; nucleotides not matched to a gene: 11. This CDR3 region has 18 residues. The germline V gene encodes CDR1 SGHTA and CDR2 FQGNSA. The chain's CDR3 is CASSLATRGLAGRYEQYF. The CDR3 DNA reads as TGTGCCAGCAGCTTAGCGACCCGCGGACTAGCGGGCAGATACGAGCAGTACTTC.

This clone has just a few counts. V is TRBV6-1 and J is TRBJ1-3; D is possibly TRBD1 (5 bases). The length of the CDR3 is 19 residues. Trimming left V 0 bases short and J 2 bases short, with 20 bases between. The germline V gene encodes CDR1 MNHNS and CDR2 SASEGT. This CDR3 reads CASSEALLAGQGAGNTIYF. The CDR3 DNA is TGTGCCAGCAGTGAAGCGCTTCTAGCGGGGCAGGGCGCTGGAAACACCATATATTTT.

A few counts support this clone. The CDR3 loop reads CASSLGGTGDTGELFF. CDR3 nucleotide sequence: TGTGCCAGCAGCTTAGGAGGGACAGGGGACACCGGGGAGCTGTTTTTT. This chain connects TRBV7-6 to TRBJ2-2; 10 bases match TRBD1. Per germline, CDR1 SGHVS and CDR2 FNYEAQ. V lost 1 base to trimming and J lost 3 bases; unmatched junction nucleotides: 2. This CDR3 region has 16 residues.

The CDR3 sequence: CASSLGVDRNTEAFF. The CDR3 DNA reads as TGCGCCAGCAGCTTGGGGGTGGACAGGAACACTGAAGCTTTCTTT. The gene calls are TRBV5-1 and TRBJ1-1, with D possibly being TRBD1 (6 bases). The germline V and J ends were trimmed by 0 bases and 1 base, with 10 bases remaining between them. This CDR3 has 15 amino acids. Germline V CDR1 and CDR2: SGHRS, YFSETQ.

CDR3 sequence: CASSNQREGHYNEQFF. The CDR3 DNA sequence: TGCGCCAGCAGTAATCAGCGGGAGGGCCATTACAATGAGCAGTTCTTC. The chain carries TRBV10-2 and TRBJ2-1; 10 nucleotides line up with TRBD2. V gave up 5 bases and J gave up 4 bases; unmatched junction bases: 8. Germline-derived CDR1 and CDR2 are WSHSY and SAAADI. The CDR3 sequence is 16 residues long.

This chain joins TRBV28 and TRBJ2-3, with D perhaps given as TRBD1 or TRBD2 (6 bases each). Trimming removed 3 bases from V and 1 base from J, with 11 bases in between. This CDR3 has 15 residues. Germline lookup yields CDR1 MDHEN and CDR2 SYDVKM. For the CDR3, the DNA is TGTGCCAGCAGTTTGGGGGCGGGACGCACAGATACGCAGTATTTT. Translating it yields CASSLGAGRTDTQYF.

The chain couples TRBV6-5 to TRBJ1-3, with 8 bases fitting TRBD1. With V trimmed by 6 bases and J by 5 bases, 3 bases remained unmatched. The germline CDR1 and CDR2 sequences are MNHEY and SVGAGI. The CDR3 spans 13 residues. CDR3 protein: CASRDRERNTIYF. CDR3 bases: TGTGCCAGCAGGGACAGGGAAAGAAACACCATATATTTT.

This chain links TRBV6-2 or TRBV6-3 with TRBJ1-2; TRBD1 aligns across 9 bases. There are 13 residues in the CDR3. Germline CDR1 MNHEY, CDR2 SVGEGT. V gave up 2 bases and J gave up 14 bases; unmatched junction bases: 9. In DNA, the CDR3 is TGTGCCAGCAGTTACAGGGACAGGGCCTCGTTGACCTTC. Translation gives CASSYRDRASLTF.

The chain has TRBV29-1 and TRBJ2-3; D ambiguous. This CDR3 is 11 amino acids long. Deletions cut 5 bases from V and 1 base from J, with 4 bases between. Germline V gives CDR1 SQVTM, CDR2 ANQGSEA. This CDR3 is CSVSRTDTQYF. DNA for the CDR3: TGCAGCGTTTCCCGCACAGATACGCAGTATTTT.

The genes are TRBV20-1 and TRBJ2-3, with D perhaps matching TRBD1 (6 bases). V lost 3 bases to trimming and J lost 2 bases, with 12 bases between them. The CDR3 sequence is 14 residues long. Germline V gene data show CDR1 as DFQATT and CDR2 as SNEGSKA (reference sequence). The CDR3 DNA sequence: TGCAGTGCTAGTCGTGGGGGCAACACAGATACGCAGTATTTT. Amino acid sequence: CSASRGGNTDTQYF.

The CDR3 DNA reads as TGCAGTGCTCGACAGGGGAATGGCTACACCTTC. Translated, it gives CSARQGNGYTF. The chain has TRBV20-1 and TRBJ1-2, with TRBD1 identical over 8 bases. V dropped 5 bases and J dropped 6; count of bases not matched to a gene: 2. This CDR3 has 11 residues. Germline V gives CDR1 DFQATT, CDR2 SNEGSKA (reference sequence).

The CDR3 loop is CASSKSPSERYNTGELFF. In DNA, the CDR3 is TGTGCCAGTAGTAAGAGTCCTAGCGAGAGATACAACACCGGGGAGCTGTTTTTT. J is TRBJ2-2 and V is TRBV19, with a weak D call TRBD2 (6 bases). CDR3 length equals 18 residues. V was cut by 4 bases and J by 2 bases, with 20 bases left in between. The V gene's germline CDR1 is LNHDA and CDR2 SQIVND (reference sequence). The complete variable domain, with remaining parts taken from reference TRBV19 and TRBJ2-2, reads DGGITQSPKYLFRKEGQNVTLSCEQNLNHDAMYWYRQDPGQGLRLIYYSQIVNDFQKGDIAEGYSVSREKKESFPLTVTSAQKNPTAFYLCASSKSPSERYNTGELFFGEGSRLTVL.

The V call is TRBV27, the J call TRBJ1-1; a weak D match, TRBD1 (6 bases). With 8 bases removed from V and 3 bases from J, the gap between germline ends came to 25 bases. In germline, CDR1 is MNHEY, CDR2 SMNVEV (reference sequence). CDR3 length: 17 amino acids. The CDR3, as DNA: TGTGCCAGCGCCCCCCTCTTGGACAGCATAGTCCACACTGAAGCTTTCTTT. As protein: CASAPLLDSIVHTEAFF.

This CDR3 is CAWASGGVYGYTF. As DNA, the CDR3 is TGTGCCTGGGCCTCAGGGGGCGTCTATGGCTACACCTTC. The chain has TRBV30 and TRBJ1-2; TRBD1 matches 8 bases. V was clipped by 5 bases and J by 4 bases; unmatched bases: 6. Germline CDR1 and CDR2: GTSNPN and SVGIG (reference sequence). CDR3 length: 13 amino acids.

This clone was observed a few times. The chain has TRBV6-6 and TRBJ2-7, with D perhaps being TRBD1 or TRBD2 (7 bases each). V lost 5 bases and J lost 7, with 12 bases in between. The CDR3 covers 12 residues. Germline loops: CDR1 MNHNY, CDR2 SVGAGI (reference sequence). The CDR3 loop reads CASSDQGGEQYF. CDR3 coding DNA: TGTGCCAGCAGTGACCAGGGGGGGGAGCAGTACTTC.

This rearrangement joins TRBV19 to TRBJ1-6, with a possible D match to TRBD1 (6 bases). With 5 bases removed from V and 8 bases from J, the gap between germline ends came to 16 bases. The CDR3 totals 15 residues. Germline V lookup: CDR1 LNHDA, CDR2 SQIVND (reference sequence). CDR3 protein: CASSPTGRGDSPLHF. CDR3 bases: TGTGCCAGTAGTCCTACAGGGAGGGGAGATTCACCCCTCCACTTT.

The chain recombines TRBV19 with TRBJ1-5; 7 nucleotides match TRBD1. Per the germline V gene, CDR1 is LNHDA and CDR2 is SQIVND (reference sequence). J gave up 2 bases and V 4 bases, and 2 bases lay outside the gene matches. The CDR3 totals 14 residues. The CDR3 region is CASSNTGGNQPQHF. DNA for the CDR3: TGTGCCAGTAGTAACACAGGGGGCAATCAGCCCCAGCATTTT.

The rearrangement links TRBV5-1 to TRBJ2-7, with D hard to call. V was clipped by 0 bases and J by 2 bases, with 6 bases between them. Germline-derived CDR1 and CDR2 are SGHRS and YFSETQ. This CDR3 is built from 13 residues. CDR3 sequence (DNA): TGCGCCAGCAGCTTGGATCACACCTACGAGCAGTACTTC. This gives the protein CASSLDHTYEQYF.

The chain uses TRBV12-3 or TRBV12-4 and TRBJ1-2; D remains unclear. The CDR3 totals 13 residues. Between the trimmed V and J ends, which lost 6 bases and 3 bases, there was a span of 11 bases. The CDR3 sequence is CASRKTEYYGYTF. The DNA for the CDR3 is TGTGCCAGCAGGAAAACAGAATACTATGGCTACACCTTC.